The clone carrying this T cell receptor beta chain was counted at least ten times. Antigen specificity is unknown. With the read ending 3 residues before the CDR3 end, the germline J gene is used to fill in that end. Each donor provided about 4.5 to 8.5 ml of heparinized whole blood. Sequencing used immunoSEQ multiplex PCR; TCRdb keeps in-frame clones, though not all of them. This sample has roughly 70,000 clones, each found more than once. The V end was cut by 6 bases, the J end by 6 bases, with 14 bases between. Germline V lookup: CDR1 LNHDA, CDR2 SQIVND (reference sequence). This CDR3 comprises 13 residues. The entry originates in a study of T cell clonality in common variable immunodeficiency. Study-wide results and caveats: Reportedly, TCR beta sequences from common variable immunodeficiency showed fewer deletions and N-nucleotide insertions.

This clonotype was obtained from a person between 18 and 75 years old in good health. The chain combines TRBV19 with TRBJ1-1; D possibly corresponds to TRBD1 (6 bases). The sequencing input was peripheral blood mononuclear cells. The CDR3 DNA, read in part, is TGTGCCAGTAGGGTAACAGGGACGGCTGAA. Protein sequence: CASRVTGTAE. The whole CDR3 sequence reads CASRVTGTAEAFF.